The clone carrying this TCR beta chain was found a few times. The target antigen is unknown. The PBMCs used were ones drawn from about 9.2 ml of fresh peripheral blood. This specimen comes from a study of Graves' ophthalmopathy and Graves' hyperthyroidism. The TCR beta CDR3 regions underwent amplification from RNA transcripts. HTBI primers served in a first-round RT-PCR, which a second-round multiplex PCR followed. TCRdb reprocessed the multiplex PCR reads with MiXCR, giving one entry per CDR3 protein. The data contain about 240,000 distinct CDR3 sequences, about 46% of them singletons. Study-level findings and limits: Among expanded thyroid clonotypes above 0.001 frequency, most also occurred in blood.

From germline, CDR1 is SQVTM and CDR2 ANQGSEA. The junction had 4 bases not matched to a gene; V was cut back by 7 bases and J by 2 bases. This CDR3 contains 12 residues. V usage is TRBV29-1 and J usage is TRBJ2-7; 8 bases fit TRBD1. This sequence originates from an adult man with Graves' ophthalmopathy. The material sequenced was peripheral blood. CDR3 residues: CSATGQAYEQYF. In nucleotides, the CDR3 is TGCAGCGCCACGGGACAGGCCTACGAGCAGTACTTC.